This T cell receptor beta chain was sequenced for a study of blood T cell repertoires in COVID-19. Across the whole study: T cells, B-cell-depleted T cells, or PBMCs provided the cDNA or gDNA that served as material.

Germline trimming cut 6 bases from V and 4 bases from J; bases unmatched to any gene: 14. CDR1 and CDR2 (germline): LNHDA, SQIVND (reference sequence). This CDR3 spans 17 amino acids. Study processing details: Reference gene primer amplification yielded estimated nucleated cell counts. Assay used: immunoSEQ multiplex PCR; TCRdb lists only in-frame clones, some missing. Clonal size and the V and J genes are those of that table, whereas D and trimming came from the DNA. Among 230,000 or so clones listed, roughly 84% were seen once. The source is a man aged 30 to 45 with active or convalescent COVID-19. The material sequenced was peripheral blood. V usage is TRBV19 and J usage is TRBJ2-1; 8 nucleotides agree with TRBD2. The CDR3 protein is CASRPLAGKGAYNEQFF. CDR3 sequence (DNA): TGTGCCAGTAGGCCCTTAGCGGGAAAGGGTGCGTACAATGAGCAGTTCTTC.